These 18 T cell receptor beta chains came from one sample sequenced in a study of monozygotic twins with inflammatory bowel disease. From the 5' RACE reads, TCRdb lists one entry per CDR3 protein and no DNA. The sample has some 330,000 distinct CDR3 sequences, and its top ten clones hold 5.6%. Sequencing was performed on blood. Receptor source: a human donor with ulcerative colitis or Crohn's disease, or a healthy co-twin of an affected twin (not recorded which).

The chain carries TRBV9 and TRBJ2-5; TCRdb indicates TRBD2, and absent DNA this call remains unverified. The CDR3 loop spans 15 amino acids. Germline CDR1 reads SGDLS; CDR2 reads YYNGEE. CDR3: CASSVAPSGEETQYF.

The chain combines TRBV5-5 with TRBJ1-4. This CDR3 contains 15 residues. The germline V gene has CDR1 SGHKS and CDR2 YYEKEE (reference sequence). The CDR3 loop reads CASSPVGLNNEKLFF.

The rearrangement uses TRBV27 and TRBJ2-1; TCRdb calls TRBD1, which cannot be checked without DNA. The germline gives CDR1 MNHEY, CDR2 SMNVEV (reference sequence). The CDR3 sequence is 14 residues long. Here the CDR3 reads CASSWSGNHNEQFF.

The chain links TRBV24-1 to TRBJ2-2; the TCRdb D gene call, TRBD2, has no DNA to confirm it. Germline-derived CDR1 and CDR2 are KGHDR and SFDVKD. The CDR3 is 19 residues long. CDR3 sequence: CATSDFALAGGFNTGELFF.

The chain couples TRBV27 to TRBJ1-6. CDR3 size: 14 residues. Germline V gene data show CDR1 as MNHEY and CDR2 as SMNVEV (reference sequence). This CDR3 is CASSFDGYNSPLHF.

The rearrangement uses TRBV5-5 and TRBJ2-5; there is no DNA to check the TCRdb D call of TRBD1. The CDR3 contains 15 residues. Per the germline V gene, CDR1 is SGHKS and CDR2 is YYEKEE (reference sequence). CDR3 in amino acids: CASSSGQSKGETQYF.

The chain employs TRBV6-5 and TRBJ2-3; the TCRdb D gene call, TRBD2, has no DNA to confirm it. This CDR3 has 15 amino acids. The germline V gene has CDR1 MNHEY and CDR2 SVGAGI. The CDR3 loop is CASSLTSGRPDTQYF.

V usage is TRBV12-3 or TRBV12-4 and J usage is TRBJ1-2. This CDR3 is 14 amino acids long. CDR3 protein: CASSLGTANYGYTF.

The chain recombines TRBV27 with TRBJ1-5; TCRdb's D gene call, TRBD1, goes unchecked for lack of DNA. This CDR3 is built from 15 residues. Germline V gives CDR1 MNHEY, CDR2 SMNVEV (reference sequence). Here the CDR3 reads CASSLGTGGFQPQHF.

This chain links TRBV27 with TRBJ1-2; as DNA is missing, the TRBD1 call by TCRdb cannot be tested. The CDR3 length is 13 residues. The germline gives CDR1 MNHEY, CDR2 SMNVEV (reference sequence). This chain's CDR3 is CASSPGQGHGYTF.

This CDR3 is CASGSSGRKQETQYF. The chain joins TRBV25-1 to TRBJ2-5; TCRdb's D gene call, TRBD2, goes unchecked for lack of DNA. The CDR3 runs 15 residues. Germline V lookup: CDR1 MGHDK, CDR2 SYGVNS.

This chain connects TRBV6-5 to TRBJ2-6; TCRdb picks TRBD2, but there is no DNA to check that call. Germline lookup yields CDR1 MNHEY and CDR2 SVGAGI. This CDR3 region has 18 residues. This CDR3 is CASSYRAPSASGANVLTF.

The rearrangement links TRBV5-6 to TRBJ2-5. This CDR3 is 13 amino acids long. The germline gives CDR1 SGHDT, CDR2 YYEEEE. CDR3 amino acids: CASSMGTGETQYF.

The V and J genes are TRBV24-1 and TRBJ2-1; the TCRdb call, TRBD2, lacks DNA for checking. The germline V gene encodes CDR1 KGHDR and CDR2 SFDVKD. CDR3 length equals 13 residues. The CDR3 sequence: CATSERGNNEQFF.

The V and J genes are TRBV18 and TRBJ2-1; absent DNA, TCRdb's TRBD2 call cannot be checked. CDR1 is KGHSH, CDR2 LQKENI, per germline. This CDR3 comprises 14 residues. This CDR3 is CASSQGPSYNEQFF.

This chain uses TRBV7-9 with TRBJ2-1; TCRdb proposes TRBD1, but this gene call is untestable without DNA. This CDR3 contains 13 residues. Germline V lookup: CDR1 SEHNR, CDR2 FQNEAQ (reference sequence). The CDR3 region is CASSFRKGNEQFF.

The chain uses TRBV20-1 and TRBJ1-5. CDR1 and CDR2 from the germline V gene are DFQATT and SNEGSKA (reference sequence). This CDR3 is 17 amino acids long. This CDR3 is CSAPYLVGIDTTQPQHF.

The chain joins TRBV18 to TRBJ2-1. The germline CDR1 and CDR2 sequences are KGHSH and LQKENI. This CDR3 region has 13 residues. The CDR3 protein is CASSPPSSNEQFF.